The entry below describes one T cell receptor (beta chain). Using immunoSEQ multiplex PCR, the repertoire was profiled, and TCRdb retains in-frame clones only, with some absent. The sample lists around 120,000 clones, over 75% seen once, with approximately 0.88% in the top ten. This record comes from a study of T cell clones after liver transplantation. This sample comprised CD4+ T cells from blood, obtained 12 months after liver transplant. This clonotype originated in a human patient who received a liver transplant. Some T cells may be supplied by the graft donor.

Here the CDR3 DNA reads TGTGCCAGCAGCAAAGAACCCGAAAACACCATATATTTT. Its translation is CASSKEPENTIYF. The chain carries TRBV7-2 and TRBJ1-3, with unresolved D. The V end lost 5 bases, the J end lost 6 bases, and 11 bases lay between the germline ends. The CDR3 is 13 residues long. CDR1 and CDR2 (germline): SGHTA, FQGNSA.